A selection of T cell receptor beta chains follows, all from one sample in a study of blood T cell repertoires in COVID-19. Sequencing used immunoSEQ multiplex PCR; TCRdb keeps in-frame clones, though not all of them. The sample lists 55,000 to 80,000 clones; over 75% were seen once. The sample taken for sequencing was peripheral blood. The receptors originated from a man in his fifties or sixties with acute or convalescent COVID-19. The CDR3 runs from the conserved cysteine through the conserved F or W. A D gene is named only where the DNA matches it firmly. For some rows the clone size is stated as once, few or many, or as a class when expanded; others skip it.

j_gene: TRBJ2-1; v_gene: TRBV4-2; d_gene: -; abundance: -; CDR3aa: CASSQADLAREQFF; CDR3nt: TGTGCCAGCAGCCAAGCGGATCTAGCCCGTGAGCAGTTCTTC
j_gene: TRBJ1-2; v_gene: TRBV10-3; d_gene: -; abundance: -; CDR3aa: CAISEAPTDLKYGYTF; CDR3nt: TGTGCCATCAGTGAGGCGCCGACAGATTTAAAGTATGGCTACACCTTC
j_gene: TRBJ2-7; v_gene: TRBV4-1; d_gene: -; abundance: -; CDR3aa: CASSQWDNSYEQYF; CDR3nt: TGCGCCAGCAGCCAATGGGACAACTCCTACGAGCAGTACTTC
j_gene: TRBJ2-7; v_gene: TRBV7-3; d_gene: TRBD2; abundance: -; CDR3aa: CASSLTGLVNEQYF; CDR3nt: TGTGCCAGCAGCTTAACGGGACTAGTCAACGAGCAGTACTTC
j_gene: TRBJ1-2; v_gene: TRBV29-1; d_gene: TRBD1; abundance: -; CDR3aa: CSVRQGASYGYTF; CDR3nt: TGCAGTGTTAGACAGGGGGCGTCCTATGGCTACACCTTC
j_gene: TRBJ2-1; v_gene: TRBV15; d_gene: TRBD2; abundance: -; CDR3aa: CATSIEREYRNEQFF; CDR3nt: TGTGCCACCAGTATCGAGCGGGAGTATCGAAATGAGCAGTTCTTC
j_gene: TRBJ2-1; v_gene: TRBV7-2; d_gene: TRBD2; abundance: -; CDR3aa: CASSPGTSGYNEQFF; CDR3nt: TGTGCCAGCAGTCCCGGGACTAGCGGTTACAATGAGCAGTTCTTC
j_gene: TRBJ2-3; v_gene: TRBV7-2; d_gene: -; abundance: -; CDR3aa: CASSLKGVVVTDTQYF; CDR3nt: TGTGCCAGCAGCTTGAAGGGAGTCGTTGTGACAGATACGCAGTATTTT
j_gene: TRBJ2-1; v_gene: TRBV4-1; d_gene: -; abundance: -; CDR3aa: CASSRLGGDEQFF; CDR3nt: TGCGCCAGCAGCCGCCTAGGAGGGGATGAGCAGTTCTTC
j_gene: TRBJ1-5; v_gene: TRBV28; d_gene: TRBD1; abundance: -; CDR3aa: CASSITGDQPQHF; CDR3nt: TGTGCCAGCAGTATCACAGGGGATCAGCCCCAGCATTTT
j_gene: TRBJ2-1; v_gene: TRBV7-3; d_gene: TRBD2; abundance: -; CDR3aa: CASSSPTSGRMNEQFF; CDR3nt: TGTGCCAGCAGCTCTCCGACTAGCGGGAGAATGAATGAGCAGTTCTTC
j_gene: TRBJ2-3; v_gene: TRBV19; d_gene: TRBD2; abundance: -; CDR3aa: CASSILAGGQSTQYF; CDR3nt: TGTGCCAGTAGTATCCTAGCGGGAGGCCAAAGTACGCAGTATTTT
j_gene: TRBJ1-2; v_gene: TRBV28; d_gene: TRBD1; abundance: -; CDR3aa: CASRGGASYGYTF; CDR3nt: TGTGCCAGCAGAGGGGGCGCTAGCTATGGCTACACCTTC
j_gene: TRBJ2-1; v_gene: TRBV6-5; d_gene: -; abundance: -; CDR3aa: CASSLGEEQFF; CDR3nt: TGTGCCAGCAGTCTGGGAGAAGAGCAGTTCTTC
j_gene: TRBJ1-5; v_gene: TRBV4-2; d_gene: -; abundance: -; CDR3aa: CASSQDATGIQRQPQHF; CDR3nt: TGTGCCAGCAGCCAAGATGCGACGGGAATCCAACGGCAGCCCCAGCATTTT
j_gene: TRBJ1-6; v_gene: TRBV7-2; d_gene: -; abundance: -; CDR3aa: CASSPFGTGLSPSPLHF; CDR3nt: TGTGCCAGCAGCCCGTTTGGAACGGGGTTGTCTCCTTCACCCCTCCACTTT
j_gene: TRBJ2-5; v_gene: TRBV28; d_gene: -; abundance: -; CDR3aa: CASSSRRRAQETQYF; CDR3nt: TGTGCCAGCTCCTCCCGGCGCAGGGCACAAGAGACCCAGTACTTC
j_gene: TRBJ1-6; v_gene: TRBV10-1; d_gene: TRBD1; abundance: -; CDR3aa: CAIIRDRTNSPLHF; CDR3nt: TGCGCCATCATCCGGGACAGAACTAATTCACCCCTCCACTTT
j_gene: TRBJ2-6; v_gene: TRBV19; d_gene: -; abundance: -; CDR3aa: CASSRGTDPSGANVLTF; CDR3nt: TGTGCCAGTAGTCGGGGGACAGACCCCTCTGGGGCCAACGTCCTGACTTTC
j_gene: TRBJ2-6; v_gene: TRBV5-1; d_gene: -; abundance: -; CDR3aa: CASSLRLSERKGGANVLTF; CDR3nt: TGCGCCAGCAGCTTGCGATTAAGTGAGAGGAAAGGTGGGGCCAACGTCCTGACTTTC
j_gene: TRBJ2-1; v_gene: TRBV27; d_gene: TRBD2; abundance: -; CDR3aa: CASSPNTPSGTNNEQFF; CDR3nt: TGTGCCAGCAGTCCAAACACCCCTAGCGGGACAAACAATGAGCAGTTCTTC
j_gene: TRBJ2-1; v_gene: TRBV6-5; d_gene: -; abundance: -; CDR3aa: CASSYEGLGTEQFF; CDR3nt: TGTGCCAGCAGTTACGAGGGTCTAGGTACTGAGCAGTTCTTC
j_gene: TRBJ2-3; v_gene: TRBV5-8; d_gene: -; abundance: once; CDR3aa: CASSLGLGQASTDTQYF; CDR3nt: TGTGCCAGCAGCTTGGGCCTGGGACAAGCCAGCACAGATACGCAGTATTTT
j_gene: TRBJ1-6; v_gene: TRBV6-5; d_gene: -; abundance: -; CDR3aa: CASSPGVLLRSPLHF; CDR3nt: TGTGCCAGCAGCCCAGGGGTCTTACTGCGATCACCCCTCCACTTT
j_gene: TRBJ1-5; v_gene: TRBV6-2/TRBV6-3; d_gene: TRBD1; abundance: -; CDR3aa: CASSPGTGGLNSNQPQHF; CDR3nt: TGTGCCAGCAGTCCGGGGACAGGGGGCCTCAATAGCAATCAGCCCCAGCATTTT
j_gene: TRBJ2-2; v_gene: TRBV4-3; d_gene: TRBD1; abundance: -; CDR3aa: CASSQISLSDRGGTGELFF; CDR3nt: TGCGCCAGCAGCCAAATAAGTTTGAGCGACAGGGGGGGCACCGGGGAGCTGTTTTTT
j_gene: TRBJ2-3; v_gene: TRBV9; d_gene: TRBD2; abundance: once; CDR3aa: CASSVGVGGAGGPIPTLRTQYF; CDR3nt: TGTGCCAGCAGCGTAGGCGTTGGTGGGGCGGGAGGGCCTATACCAACTCTCCGGACGCAGTATTTT
j_gene: TRBJ2-1; v_gene: TRBV29-1; d_gene: TRBD2; abundance: -; CDR3aa: CSVEIGTSGANEQFF; CDR3nt: TGCAGCGTTGAAATCGGGACTAGCGGGGCCAATGAGCAGTTCTTC
j_gene: TRBJ2-1; v_gene: TRBV7-9; d_gene: TRBD2; abundance: -; CDR3aa: CASSSLDRVTSGKEQFF; CDR3nt: TGTGCCAGCAGCTCCCTCGACCGGGTAACTAGCGGGAAGGAGCAGTTCTTC
j_gene: TRBJ1-1; v_gene: TRBV27; d_gene: -; abundance: -; CDR3aa: CASRRTASNTEAFF; CDR3nt: TGTGCCAGCAGGCGGACAGCGTCGAACACTGAAGCTTTCTTT
j_gene: TRBJ2-3; v_gene: TRBV5-1; d_gene: -; abundance: -; CDR3aa: CASSSQTFTSTDTQYF; CDR3nt: TGCGCCAGCAGCTCGCAAACGTTTACAAGCACAGATACGCAGTATTTT
j_gene: TRBJ2-6; v_gene: TRBV24-1; d_gene: TRBD1; abundance: -; CDR3aa: CATSEDRGPSGANVLTF; CDR3nt: TGTGCCACCAGCGAGGACAGGGGCCCCTCTGGGGCCAACGTCCTGACTTTC
j_gene: TRBJ2-7; v_gene: TRBV5-4; d_gene: -; abundance: -; CDR3aa: CASSLENSPYEQYF; CDR3nt: TGTGCCAGCAGCTTGGAGAACAGTCCCTACGAGCAGTACTTC
j_gene: TRBJ2-2; v_gene: TRBV29-1; d_gene: TRBD2; abundance: -; CDR3aa: CSVKRESSGDTGELFF; CDR3nt: TGCAGCGTCAAAAGGGAGTCTAGCGGAGACACCGGGGAGCTGTTTTTT
j_gene: TRBJ2-1; v_gene: TRBV3-1/TRBV3-2; d_gene: -; abundance: -; CDR3aa: CASSQLRYNEQFF; CDR3nt: TGTGCCAGCAGCCAACTCAGGTACAATGAGCAGTTCTTC
j_gene: TRBJ1-2; v_gene: TRBV5-3; d_gene: TRBD1; abundance: -; CDR3aa: CARSHRRDRYYGYTF; CDR3nt: TGTGCCAGAAGCCACCGCCGGGACAGATACTATGGCTACACCTTC
j_gene: TRBJ2-1; v_gene: TRBV18; d_gene: TRBD2; abundance: -; CDR3aa: CASSTRGGAYNEQFF; CDR3nt: TGTGCCAGCTCCACGCGGGGGGGCGCCTACAATGAGCAGTTCTTC
j_gene: TRBJ2-6; v_gene: TRBV11-3; d_gene: -; abundance: -; CDR3aa: CASSSRMTSSGANVLTF; CDR3nt: TGTGCCAGCAGCTCACGCATGACTAGCTCTGGGGCCAACGTCCTGACTTTC
j_gene: TRBJ1-2; v_gene: TRBV5-1; d_gene: -; abundance: -; CDR3aa: CASSGLQTSNYGYTF; CDR3nt: TGCGCCAGCAGCGGGTTACAGACATCTAACTATGGCTACACCTTC